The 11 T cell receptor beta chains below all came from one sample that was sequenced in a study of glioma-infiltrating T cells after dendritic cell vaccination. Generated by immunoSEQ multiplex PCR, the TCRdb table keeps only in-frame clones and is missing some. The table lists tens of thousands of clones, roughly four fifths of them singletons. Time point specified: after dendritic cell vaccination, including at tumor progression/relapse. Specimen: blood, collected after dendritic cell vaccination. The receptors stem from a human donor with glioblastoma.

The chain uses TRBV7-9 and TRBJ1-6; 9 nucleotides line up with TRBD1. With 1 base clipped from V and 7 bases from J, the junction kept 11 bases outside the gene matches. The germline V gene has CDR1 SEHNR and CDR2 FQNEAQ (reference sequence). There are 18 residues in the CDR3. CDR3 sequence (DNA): TGTGCCAGCAGCTTAGTCCGGGACAGGGTGCTCCTAAATTCACCCCTCCACTTT. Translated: CASSLVRDRVLLNSPLHF.

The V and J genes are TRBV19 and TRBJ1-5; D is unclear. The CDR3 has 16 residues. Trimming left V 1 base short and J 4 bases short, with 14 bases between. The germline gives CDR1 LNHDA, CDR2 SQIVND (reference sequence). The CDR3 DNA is TGTGCCAGTAGTATAGGTCCGGGGTTTGGTAATCAGCCCCAGCATTTT. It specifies CASSIGPGFGNQPQHF.

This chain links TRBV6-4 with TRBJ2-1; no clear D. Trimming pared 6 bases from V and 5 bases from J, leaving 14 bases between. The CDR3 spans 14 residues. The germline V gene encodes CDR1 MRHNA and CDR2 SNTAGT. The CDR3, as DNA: TGTGCCAGCAGCCTCGAATGGCAGGACAATGAGCAGTTCTTC. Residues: CASSLEWQDNEQFF.

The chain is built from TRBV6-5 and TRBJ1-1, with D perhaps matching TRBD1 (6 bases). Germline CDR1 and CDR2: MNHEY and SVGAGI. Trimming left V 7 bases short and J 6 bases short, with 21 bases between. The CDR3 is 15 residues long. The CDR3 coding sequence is TGTGCCAGCATATTTAATAAGGGGACATCCTCTGAAGCTTTCTTT. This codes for CASIFNKGTSSEAFF.

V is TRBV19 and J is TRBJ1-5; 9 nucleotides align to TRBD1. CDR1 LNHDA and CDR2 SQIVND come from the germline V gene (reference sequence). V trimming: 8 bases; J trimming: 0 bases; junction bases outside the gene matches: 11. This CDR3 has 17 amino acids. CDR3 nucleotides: TGTGCCAGTGGAATGAGACAGGGGGTTTATAGCAATCAGCCCCAGCATTTT. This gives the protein CASGMRQGVYSNQPQHF.

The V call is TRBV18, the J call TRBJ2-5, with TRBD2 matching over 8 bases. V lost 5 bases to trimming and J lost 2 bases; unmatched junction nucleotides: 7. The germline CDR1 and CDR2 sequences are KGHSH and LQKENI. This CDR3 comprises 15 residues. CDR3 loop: CASSAGGLVQETQYF. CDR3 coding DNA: TGTGCCAGCTCAGCGGGGGGTCTGGTTCAAGAGACCCAGTACTTC.

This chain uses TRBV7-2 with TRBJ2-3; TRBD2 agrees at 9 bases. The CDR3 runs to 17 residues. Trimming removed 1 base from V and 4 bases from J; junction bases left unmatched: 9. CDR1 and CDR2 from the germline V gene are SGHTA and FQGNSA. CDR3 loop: CASSLVGGGDVADTQYF. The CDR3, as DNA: TGTGCCAGCAGCTTAGTGGGCGGGGGGGACGTTGCAGATACGCAGTATTTT.

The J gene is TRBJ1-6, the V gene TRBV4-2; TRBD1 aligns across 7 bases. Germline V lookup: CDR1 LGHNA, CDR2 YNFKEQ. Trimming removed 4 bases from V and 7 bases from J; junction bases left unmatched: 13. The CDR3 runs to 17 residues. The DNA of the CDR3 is TGTGCCAGCAGCCTAGCAACCACGGGACAGATAAATTCACCCCTCCACTTT. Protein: CASSLATTGQINSPLHF.

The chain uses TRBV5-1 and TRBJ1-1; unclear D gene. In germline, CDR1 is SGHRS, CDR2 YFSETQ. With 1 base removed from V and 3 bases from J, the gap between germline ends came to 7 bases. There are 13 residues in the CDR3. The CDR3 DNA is TGCGCCAGCAGCTTGCGAGGTGACACTGAAGCTTTCTTT. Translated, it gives CASSLRGDTEAFF.

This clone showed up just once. The CDR3 DNA follows: TGTGCCAGCAGTGAAGGCCCCCGGGGGGGCCGCGATACGCAGTATTTT. It yields the protein CASSEGPRGGRDTQYF. The chain recombines TRBV6-1 with TRBJ2-3, with 8 nucleotides matching TRBD2. CDR1 and CDR2 (germline): MNHNS, SASEGT. Trimming cost V 1 base and J 6 bases; bases outside gene matches: 9. This CDR3 spans 16 amino acids.

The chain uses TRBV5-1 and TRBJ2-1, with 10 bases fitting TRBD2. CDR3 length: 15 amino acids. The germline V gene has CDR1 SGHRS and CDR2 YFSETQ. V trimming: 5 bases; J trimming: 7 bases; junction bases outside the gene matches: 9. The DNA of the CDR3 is TGCGCCAGCAGACTAGCGGGGTCGTTGCGAAATGAGCAGTTCTTC. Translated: CASRLAGSLRNEQFF.